The clone carrying this T cell receptor (beta chain) showed up just once. What it binds is unknown. Germline V lookup: CDR1 LNHDA, CDR2 SQIVND (reference sequence). This CDR3 comprises 13 residues. Between the trimmed V and J ends, which lost 11 bases and 1 base, there was a span of 9 bases. The assay was immunoSEQ multiplex PCR, and TCRdb's table has in-frame clones only and misses some. The data show about 130,000 clones, 87% seen once. The sample originates from a study of T cell responses to AZD1222 COVID-19 vaccine. The study's findings and limits: Donors were largely white British and mainly female; clonal diversity was possibly underestimated.

The starting material was peripheral blood, obtained on day 0 of AZD1222 vaccination. The TCR comes from an adult in good health. The chain recombines TRBV19 with TRBJ1-6; no reliable D call. In DNA, the CDR3 is TGTGCCTCTCACGGGTCCTATAATTCACCCCTCCACTTT. Its translation: CASHGSYNSPLHF.